This T cell receptor (beta chain) was profiled in a study of T-cell memory formation after mild COVID-19. This clonotype was found a few times. One entry per CDR3 protein results from TCRdb running MiXCR on the 5' RACE reads. The sample lists around 340,000 distinct CDR3 sequences, about an eighth occurring once. Sequencing was carried out using PBMCs or a T cell subset sorted from them (not recorded which). This sequence was found in a man between 18 and 29 years old who had mild COVID-19 (a few samples of this study predate the infection). Cell type and time point are not known.

CDR3 DNA sequence: TGCAGCGTTGAACTGGGGGGCGTCGAGCAGTACTTC. Protein: CSVELGGVEQYF. The V gene is TRBV29-1, the J gene TRBJ2-7, with D possibly called TRBD1 or TRBD2 (6 bases each). V dropped 2 bases and J dropped 6 bases, with 11 bases sitting between them. Germline values: CDR1 SQVTM, CDR2 ANQGSEA. CDR3 length equals 12 residues.